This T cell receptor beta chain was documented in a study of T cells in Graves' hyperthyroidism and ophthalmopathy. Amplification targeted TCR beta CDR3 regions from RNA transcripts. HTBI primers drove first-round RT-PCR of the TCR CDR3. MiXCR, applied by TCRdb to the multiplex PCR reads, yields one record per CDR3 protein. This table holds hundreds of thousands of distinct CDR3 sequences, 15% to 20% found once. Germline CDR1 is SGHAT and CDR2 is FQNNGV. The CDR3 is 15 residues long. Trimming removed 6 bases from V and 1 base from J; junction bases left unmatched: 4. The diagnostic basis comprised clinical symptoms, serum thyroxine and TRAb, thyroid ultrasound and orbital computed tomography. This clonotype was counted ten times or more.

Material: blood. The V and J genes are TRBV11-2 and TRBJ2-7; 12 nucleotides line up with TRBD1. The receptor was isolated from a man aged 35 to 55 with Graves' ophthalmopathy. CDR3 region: CASRGTGGLSYEQYF. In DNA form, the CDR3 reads TGTGCCAGCAGGGGGACAGGGGGCCTGTCCTACGAGCAGTACTTC.